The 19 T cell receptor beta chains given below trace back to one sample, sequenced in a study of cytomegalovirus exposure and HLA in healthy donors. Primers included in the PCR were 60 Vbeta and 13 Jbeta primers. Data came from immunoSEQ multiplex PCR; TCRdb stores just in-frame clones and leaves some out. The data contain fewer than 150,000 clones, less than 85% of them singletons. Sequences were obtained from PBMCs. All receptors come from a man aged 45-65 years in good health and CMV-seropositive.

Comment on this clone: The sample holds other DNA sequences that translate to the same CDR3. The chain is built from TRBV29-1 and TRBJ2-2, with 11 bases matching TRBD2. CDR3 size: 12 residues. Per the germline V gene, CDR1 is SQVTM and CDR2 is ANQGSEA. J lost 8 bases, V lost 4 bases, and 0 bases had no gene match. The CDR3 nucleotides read TGCAGCGTTGGACTAGCGGGGGGGGAGCTGTTTTTT. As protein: CSVGLAGGELFF.

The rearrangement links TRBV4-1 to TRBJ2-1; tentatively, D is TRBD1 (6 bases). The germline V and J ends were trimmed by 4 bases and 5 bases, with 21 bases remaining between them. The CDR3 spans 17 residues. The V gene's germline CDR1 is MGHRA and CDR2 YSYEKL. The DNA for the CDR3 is TGCGCCAGCAGCCGCCCGAGGTATAGGACAGCAGACAATGAGCAGTTCTTC. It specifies CASSRPRYRTADNEQFF.

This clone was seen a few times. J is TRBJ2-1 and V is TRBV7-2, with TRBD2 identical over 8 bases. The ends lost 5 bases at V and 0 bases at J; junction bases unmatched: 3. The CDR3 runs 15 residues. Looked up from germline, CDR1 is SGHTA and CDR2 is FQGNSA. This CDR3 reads CASSALAGSYNEQFF. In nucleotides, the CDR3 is TGTGCCAGCAGCGCCCTAGCGGGCTCCTACAATGAGCAGTTCTTC.

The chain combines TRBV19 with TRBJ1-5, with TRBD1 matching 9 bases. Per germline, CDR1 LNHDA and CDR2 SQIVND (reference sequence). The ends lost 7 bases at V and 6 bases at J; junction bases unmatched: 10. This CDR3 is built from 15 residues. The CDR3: CASMRPGTGSQPQHF. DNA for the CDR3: TGTGCCAGTATGCGCCCCGGGACAGGGAGTCAGCCCCAGCATTTT.

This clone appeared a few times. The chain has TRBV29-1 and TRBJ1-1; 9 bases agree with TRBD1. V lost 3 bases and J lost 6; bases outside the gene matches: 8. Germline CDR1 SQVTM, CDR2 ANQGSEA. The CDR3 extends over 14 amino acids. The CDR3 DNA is TGCAGCGTTGAGTACAGACAGGGGGGGTCTGAAGCTTTCTTT. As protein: CSVEYRQGGSEAFF. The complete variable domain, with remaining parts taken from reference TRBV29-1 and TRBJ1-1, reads SAVISQKPSRDICQRGTSLTIQCQVDSQVTMMFWYRQQPGQSLTLIATANQGSEATYESGFVIDKFPISRPNLTFSTLTVSNMSPEDSSIYLCSVEYRQGGSEAFFGQGTRLTVV.

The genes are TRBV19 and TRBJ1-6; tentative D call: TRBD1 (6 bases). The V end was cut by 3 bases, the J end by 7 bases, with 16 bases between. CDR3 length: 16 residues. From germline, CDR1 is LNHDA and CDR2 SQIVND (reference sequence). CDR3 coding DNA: TGTGCCAGTAGTATTCTGAGTACAGGGTACAATTCACCCCTCCACTTT. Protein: CASSILSTGYNSPLHF.

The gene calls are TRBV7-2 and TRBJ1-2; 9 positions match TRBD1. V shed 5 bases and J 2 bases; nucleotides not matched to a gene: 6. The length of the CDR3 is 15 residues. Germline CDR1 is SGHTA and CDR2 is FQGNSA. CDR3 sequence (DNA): TGTGCCAGCAGCGGCCCGGGACAGGGAAACTATGGCTACACCTTC. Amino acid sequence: CASSGPGQGNYGYTF.

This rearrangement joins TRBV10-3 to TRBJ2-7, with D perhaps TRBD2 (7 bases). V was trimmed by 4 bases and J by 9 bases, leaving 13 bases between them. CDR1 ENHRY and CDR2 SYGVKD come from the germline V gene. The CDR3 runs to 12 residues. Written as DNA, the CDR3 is TGTGCCATCAGTGGAACAAGGGGGGGGCAGTACTTC. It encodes CAISGTRGGQYF.

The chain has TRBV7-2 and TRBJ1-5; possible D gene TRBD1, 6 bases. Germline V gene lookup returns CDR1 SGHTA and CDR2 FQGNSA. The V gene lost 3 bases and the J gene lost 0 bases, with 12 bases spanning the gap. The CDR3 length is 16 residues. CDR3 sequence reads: CASSFTGTSSNQPQHF. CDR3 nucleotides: TGTGCCAGCAGCTTTACAGGGACCTCTAGCAATCAGCCCCAGCATTTT. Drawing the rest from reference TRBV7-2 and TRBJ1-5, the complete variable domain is GAGVSQSPSNKVTEKGKDVELRCDPISGHTALYWYRQSLGQGLEFLIYFQGNSAPDKSGLPSDRFSAERTGGSVSTLTIQRTQQEDSAVYLCASSFTGTSSNQPQHFGDGTRLSIL.

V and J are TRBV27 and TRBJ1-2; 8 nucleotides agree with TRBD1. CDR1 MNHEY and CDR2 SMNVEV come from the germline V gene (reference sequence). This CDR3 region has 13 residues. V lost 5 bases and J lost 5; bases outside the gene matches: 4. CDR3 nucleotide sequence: TGTGCCAGCAGTACGGGACAGGATTATGGCTACACCTTC. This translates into CASSTGQDYGYTF.

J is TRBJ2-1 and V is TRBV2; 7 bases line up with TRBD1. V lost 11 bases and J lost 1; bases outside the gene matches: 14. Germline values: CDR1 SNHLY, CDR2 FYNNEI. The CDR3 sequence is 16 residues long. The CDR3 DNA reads TGTGCCTCCCAGGGGGAAGGCACCAGATCCTACAATGAGCAGTTCTTC. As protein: CASQGEGTRSYNEQFF.

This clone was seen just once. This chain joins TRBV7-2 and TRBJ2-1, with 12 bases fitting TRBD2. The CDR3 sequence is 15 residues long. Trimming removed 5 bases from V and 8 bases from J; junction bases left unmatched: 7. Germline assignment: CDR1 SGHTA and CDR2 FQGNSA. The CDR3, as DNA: TGTGCCAGCAGCCCGACTAGCGGGGGTGTTCATGAGCAGTTCTTC. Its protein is CASSPTSGGVHEQFF.

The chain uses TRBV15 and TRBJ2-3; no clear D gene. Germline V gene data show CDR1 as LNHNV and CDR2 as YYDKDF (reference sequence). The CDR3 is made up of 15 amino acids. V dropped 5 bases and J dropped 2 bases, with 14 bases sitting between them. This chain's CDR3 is CATSGSPFNTDTQYF. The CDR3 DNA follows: TGTGCCACCAGCGGTAGTCCTTTTAACACAGATACGCAGTATTTT.

The CDR3 here is CASSPVEGSKGYTF. CDR3 nucleotide sequence: TGCGCCAGCAGCCCCGTCGAGGGCTCGAAAGGCTACACCTTC. V gene TRBV5-1 combines with J gene TRBJ1-2; the D is unclear. This CDR3 spans 14 amino acids. Germline assignment: CDR1 SGHRS and CDR2 YFSETQ. V lost 4 bases and J 8 bases, leaving 18 bases between the germline ends.

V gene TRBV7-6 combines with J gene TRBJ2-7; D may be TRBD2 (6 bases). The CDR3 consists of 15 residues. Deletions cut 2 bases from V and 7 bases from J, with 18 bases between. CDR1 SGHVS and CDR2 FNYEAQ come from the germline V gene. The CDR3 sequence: CASSLKGLPGGEQYF. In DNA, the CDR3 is TGTGCCAGCAGCTTAAAGGGACTCCCTGGGGGGGAGCAGTACTTC.

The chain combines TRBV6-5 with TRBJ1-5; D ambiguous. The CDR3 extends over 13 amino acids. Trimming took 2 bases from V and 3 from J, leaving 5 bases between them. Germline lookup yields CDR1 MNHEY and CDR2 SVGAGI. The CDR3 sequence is CASSYGLNQPQHF. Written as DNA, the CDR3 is TGTGCCAGCAGTTACGGGCTCAATCAGCCCCAGCATTTT.

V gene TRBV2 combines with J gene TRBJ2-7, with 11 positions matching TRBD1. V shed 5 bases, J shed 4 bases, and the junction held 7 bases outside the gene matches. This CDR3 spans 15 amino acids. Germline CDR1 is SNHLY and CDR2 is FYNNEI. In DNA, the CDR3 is TGTGCCAGCAGTTTAGGACAGGGGGCTAATTACGAGCAGTACTTC. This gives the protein CASSLGQGANYEQYF.

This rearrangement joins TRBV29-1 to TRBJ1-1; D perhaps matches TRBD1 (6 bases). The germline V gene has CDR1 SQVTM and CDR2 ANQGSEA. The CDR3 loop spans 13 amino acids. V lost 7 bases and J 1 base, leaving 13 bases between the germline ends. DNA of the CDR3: TGCAGCGGCTCTTCGGGACAGAACACTGAAGCTTTCTTT. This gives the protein CSGSSGQNTEAFF.

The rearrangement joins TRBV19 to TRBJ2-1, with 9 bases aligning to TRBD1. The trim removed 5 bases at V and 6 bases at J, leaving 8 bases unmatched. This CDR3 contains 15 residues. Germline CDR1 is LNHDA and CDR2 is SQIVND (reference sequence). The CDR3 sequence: CASSVFGQGINEQFF. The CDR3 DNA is TGTGCCAGTAGTGTCTTCGGACAGGGGATCAATGAGCAGTTCTTC.